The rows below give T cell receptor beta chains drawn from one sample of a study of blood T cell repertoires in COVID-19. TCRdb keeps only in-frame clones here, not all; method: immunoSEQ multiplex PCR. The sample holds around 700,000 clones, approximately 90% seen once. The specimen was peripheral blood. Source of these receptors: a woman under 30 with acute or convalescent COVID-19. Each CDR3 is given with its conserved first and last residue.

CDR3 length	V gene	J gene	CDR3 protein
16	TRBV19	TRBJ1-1	CASSLSGQGVRTEAFF
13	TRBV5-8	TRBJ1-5	CASSFTGNQPQHF
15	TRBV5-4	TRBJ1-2	CASSLITGGAYGYTF
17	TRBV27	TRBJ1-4	CASSPRPYGLDNEKLFF
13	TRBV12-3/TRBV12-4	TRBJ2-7	CASSLYVRGEQYF
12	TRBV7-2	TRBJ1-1	CASSLGAQGTYF
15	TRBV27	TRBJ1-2	CASSLGQPRNYGYTF
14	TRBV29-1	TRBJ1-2	CSVEVGQSSIGYTF
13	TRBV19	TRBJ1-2	CASRDRDGYGYTF
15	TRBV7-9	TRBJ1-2	CASSPGTDFNYGYTF
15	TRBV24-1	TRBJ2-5	CATSDPRGGQETQYF
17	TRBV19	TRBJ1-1	CASRIMGQGGSGTEAFF
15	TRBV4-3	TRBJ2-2	CASSQQGVNTGELFF
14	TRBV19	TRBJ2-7	CASSIAGGSHEQYF
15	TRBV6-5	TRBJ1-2	CASRTTTASNYGYTF
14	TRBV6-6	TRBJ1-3	CASSLQGSGNTIYF
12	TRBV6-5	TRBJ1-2	CASSRTGNGYTF
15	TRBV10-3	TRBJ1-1	CAISESRAGDTEAFF
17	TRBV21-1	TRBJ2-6	CASSSGTGLSGANVLTF
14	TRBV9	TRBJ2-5	CASSPGLAEETQYF
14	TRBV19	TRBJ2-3	CASSYTGSADTQYF
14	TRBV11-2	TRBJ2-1	CASSSVRGHNEQFF
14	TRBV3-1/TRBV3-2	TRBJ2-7	CASSRGRAFGEQYF
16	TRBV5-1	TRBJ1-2	CASSWGLGQDKNGYTF
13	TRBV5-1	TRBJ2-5	CASREDFLETQYF
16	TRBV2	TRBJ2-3	CASRGGGGGSTDTQYF
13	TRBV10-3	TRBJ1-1	CAISGGGSTEAFF
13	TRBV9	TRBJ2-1	CASSSGLLNEQFF
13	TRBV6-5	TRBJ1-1	CASSYSFLTEAFF
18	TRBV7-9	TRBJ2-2	CASSPGEGAGGIAGELFF
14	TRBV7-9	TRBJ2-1	CASSLGTGGVEQFF
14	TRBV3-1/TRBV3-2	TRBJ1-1	CASSQGTGSTEAFF
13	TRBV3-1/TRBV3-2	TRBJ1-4	CASSLRGNEKLFF
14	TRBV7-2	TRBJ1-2	CASSPQGGFKGYTF
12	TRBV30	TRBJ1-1	CAWSTGSTEAFF
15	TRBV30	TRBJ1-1	CAWSARTGRNTEAFF
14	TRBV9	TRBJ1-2	CASSERGPGDGYTF
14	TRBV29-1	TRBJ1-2	CSVVKGARDYGYTF
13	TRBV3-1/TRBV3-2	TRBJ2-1	CASTSDNYNEQFF
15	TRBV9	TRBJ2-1	CASSAGTGPYNEQFF
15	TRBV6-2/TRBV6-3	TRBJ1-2	CASSYSSGGRYGYTF
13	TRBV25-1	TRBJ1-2	CASSLKLGYGYTF
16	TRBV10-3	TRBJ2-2	CAISESGGANTGELFF
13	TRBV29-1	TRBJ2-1	CSGGLAGYNEQFF
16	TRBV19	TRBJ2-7	CASSPGGAQFSYEQYF
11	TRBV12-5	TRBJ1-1	CASAQNTEAFF
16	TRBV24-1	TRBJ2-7	CATSDPSGGGSYEQYF
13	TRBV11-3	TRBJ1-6	CASSFDRNSPLHF
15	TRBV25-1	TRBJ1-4	CASSEQDRVDEKLFF
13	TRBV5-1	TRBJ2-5	CASSRDSQETQYF
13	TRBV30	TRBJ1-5	CAWGRDRQEPQHF
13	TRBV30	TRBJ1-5	CAWSDRGYQPQHF
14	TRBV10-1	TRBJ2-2	CASSESTRGWELFF